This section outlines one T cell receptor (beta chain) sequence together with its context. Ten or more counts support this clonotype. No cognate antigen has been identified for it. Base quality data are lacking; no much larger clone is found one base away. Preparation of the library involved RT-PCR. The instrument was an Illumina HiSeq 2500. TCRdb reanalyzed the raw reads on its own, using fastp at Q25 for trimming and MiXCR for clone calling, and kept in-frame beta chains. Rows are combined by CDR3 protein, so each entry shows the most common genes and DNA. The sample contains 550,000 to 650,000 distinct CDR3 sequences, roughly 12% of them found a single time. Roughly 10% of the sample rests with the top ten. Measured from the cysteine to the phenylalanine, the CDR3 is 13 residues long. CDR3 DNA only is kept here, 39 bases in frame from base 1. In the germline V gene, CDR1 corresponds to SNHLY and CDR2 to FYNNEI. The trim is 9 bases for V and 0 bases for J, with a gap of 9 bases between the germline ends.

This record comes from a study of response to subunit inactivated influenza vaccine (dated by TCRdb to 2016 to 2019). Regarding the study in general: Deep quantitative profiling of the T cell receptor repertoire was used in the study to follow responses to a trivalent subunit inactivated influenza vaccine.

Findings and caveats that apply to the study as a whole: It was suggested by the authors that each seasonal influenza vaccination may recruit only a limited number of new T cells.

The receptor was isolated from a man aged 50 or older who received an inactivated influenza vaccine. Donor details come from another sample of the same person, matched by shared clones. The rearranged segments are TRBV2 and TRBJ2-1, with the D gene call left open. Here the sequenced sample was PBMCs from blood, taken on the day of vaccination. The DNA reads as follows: TGTGCCAGGACGGATAGCTCCTACAATGAGCAGTTCTTC. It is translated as CARTDSSYNEQFF.